This TCR beta chain appears in the sequencing data of a study of blood T cell repertoires in COVID-19. In germline, CDR1 is MGHRA, CDR2 YSYEKL. The CDR3 is made up of 15 amino acids. Trimming pared 1 base from V and 4 bases from J, leaving 11 bases between. TCRdb keeps only in-frame clones here, not all; method: immunoSEQ multiplex PCR. The sample lists approximately 280,000 clones, approximately 86% occurring once. This receptor was taken from a woman aged 18-29 years who had recovered from COVID-19. Sequences were obtained from PBMCs or T cells enriched from blood (not recorded which). The chain has TRBV4-1 and TRBJ2-1; maybe TRBD2 (6 bases). CDR3: CASSQGWGEYNEQFF. The CDR3 DNA reads TGCGCCAGCAGCCAAGGGTGGGGGGAGTACAATGAGCAGTTCTTC.